These T cell receptor beta chains were read from a single sample in a study of cytomegalovirus exposure and HLA in healthy donors. This table comes from immunoSEQ multiplex PCR, and its TCRdb copy is limited to in-frame clones, with some not included. The sample consists of about 120,000 clones, 80% of them appearing once. Material: PBMCs. These receptors were collected from a female donor in good health and CMV-seropositive. Both conserved end residues are part of each CDR3. The order of the fields is J gene, V gene, D gene, clone size, CDR3 DNA, CDR3 protein. A D gene is named only where the DNA matches it firmly. Size values are once, few and many counts, or a class for expanded clones, and some rows have none.

J: TRBJ1-3; V: TRBV10-2; D: -; size: -; DNA: TGCGCCAGCAGAACGACAGGTGGAAACACCATATATTTT; CDR3: CASRTTGGNTIYF
J: TRBJ2-3; V: TRBV28; D: -; size: -; DNA: TGTGCCAGCAGTTTAAGGCAGGGGAGTACGCAGTATTTT; CDR3: CASSLRQGSTQYF
J: TRBJ2-1; V: TRBV5-6; D: TRBD2; size: -; DNA: TGTGCCAGCAGCTGGGGAGCGGGGAACCCTTATGAGCAGTTCTTC; CDR3: CASSWGAGNPYEQFF
J: TRBJ2-4; V: TRBV2; D: TRBD1; size: few; DNA: TGTGCCAGCAGGGACAGGGTGACCAAAAACATTCAGTACTTC; CDR3: CASRDRVTKNIQYF
J: TRBJ2-2; V: TRBV9; D: TRBD2; size: -; DNA: TGTGCCAGCAGCGTATTAGCGGGGGTCGGGGAGCTGTTTTTT; CDR3: CASSVLAGVGELFF
J: TRBJ1-6; V: TRBV5-6; D: -; size: -; DNA: TGTGCCAGCAGCTTGGAGGCTCTGCCAGGGCGGTCACCCCTCCACTTT; CDR3: CASSLEALPGRSPLHF
J: TRBJ1-1; V: TRBV5-4; D: -; size: -; DNA: TGTGCCAGCAGCTTGGACAGCCCCATGAACACTGAAGCTTTCTTT; CDR3: CASSLDSPMNTEAFF
J: TRBJ1-2; V: TRBV7-9; D: -; size: -; DNA: TGTGCCAGCAAGATGGACACCGCTAACTATGGCTACACCTTC; CDR3: CASKMDTANYGYTF
J: TRBJ2-7; V: TRBV7-8; D: TRBD1; size: -; DNA: TGTGCCAGCAGATCCGGGACAGGGGGCAACGAGCAGTACTTC; CDR3: CASRSGTGGNEQYF
J: TRBJ2-7; V: TRBV15; D: -; size: -; DNA: TGTGCCACCAGCAGAGACCCCGGGGGGCTATACGAGCAGTACTTC; CDR3: CATSRDPGGLYEQYF
J: TRBJ2-2; V: TRBV7-3; D: -; size: -; DNA: TGTGCCAGCAGCTTATACGGGTCGCGCACCGGGGAGCTGTTTTTT; CDR3: CASSLYGSRTGELFF
J: TRBJ2-3; V: TRBV2; D: TRBD2; size: -; DNA: TGTGCCAGCAGTGAAGATGGGCCGCGGGGGGTGACGCAGTATTTT; CDR3: CASSEDGPRGVTQYF
J: TRBJ1-3; V: TRBV18; D: TRBD1; size: -; DNA: TGTGCCACTCAGGGACAGAGCAAAAACACCATATATTTT; CDR3: CATQGQSKNTIYF
J: TRBJ2-7; V: TRBV27; D: TRBD1; size: -; DNA: TGTGCCAGCAGTTTCGACAGGGGGCCCTCCTACGAGCAGTACTTC; CDR3: CASSFDRGPSYEQYF
J: TRBJ1-2; V: TRBV28; D: -; size: -; DNA: TGTGCCAGCAGCTCACACGTTAACTATGGCTACACCTTC; CDR3: CASSSHVNYGYTF
J: TRBJ2-5; V: TRBV29-1; D: TRBD2; size: -; DNA: TGCAGCGTGAAGCGCCGGGGGGGGCCCCGCGCAAAAGAGACCCAGTACTTC; CDR3: CSVKRRGGPRAKETQYF
J: TRBJ1-5; V: TRBV19; D: -; size: -; DNA: TGTGCCAGTAGTATGGGGCGGAAGGCTCTGAATCAGCCCCAGCATTTT; CDR3: CASSMGRKALNQPQHF
J: TRBJ1-1; V: TRBV29-1; D: -; size: -; DNA: TGCAGCGTCGCAGGCGGGGGCACTGAAGCTTTCTTT; CDR3: CSVAGGGTEAFF
J: TRBJ1-2; V: TRBV5-1; D: -; size: -; DNA: TGCGCCAGCAGCTTGGCCGGTACAGAAGGAGGCTACACCTTC; CDR3: CASSLAGTEGGYTF
J: TRBJ2-3; V: TRBV30; D: TRBD2; size: -; DNA: TGTGCCTGGCGTTGGGCGGGGGGGACAGATACGCAGTATTTT; CDR3: CAWRWAGGTDTQYF
J: TRBJ2-1; V: TRBV9; D: TRBD2; size: once; DNA: TGTGCCAGCAGCTCCCGACTAGCGGGGGGGAATGAGCAGTTCTTC; CDR3: CASSSRLAGGNEQFF
J: TRBJ1-4; V: TRBV7-9; D: -; size: once; DNA: TGTGCCAGCAGCTTAGCCGACAGGTACACCCAATTT; CDR3: CASSLADRYTQF
J: TRBJ2-3; V: TRBV29-1; D: TRBD1; size: -; DNA: TGCAGCGTTGGGGGACAGGCTGTTACAGATACGCAGTATTTT; CDR3: CSVGGQAVTDTQYF
J: TRBJ2-7; V: TRBV19; D: TRBD1; size: -; DNA: TGTGCCAGTAGTATAGGGACAGGGAAGCAGTACTTC; CDR3: CASSIGTGKQYF
J: TRBJ2-3; V: TRBV19; D: TRBD1; size: -; DNA: TGTGCCAGTAGTTCGCAGGGGGCTAGGGATACGCAGTATTTT; CDR3: CASSSQGARDTQYF
J: TRBJ1-4; V: TRBV5-6; D: TRBD1; size: few; DNA: TGTGCCAGCAGCTATGGACAGGGTGGGGAAAAACTGTTTTTT; CDR3: CASSYGQGGEKLFF
J: TRBJ1-6; V: TRBV18; D: -; size: -; DNA: TGTGCCAGCTCAGGGGAGGTGGACGGGCCCCTCCACTTT; CDR3: CASSGEVDGPLHF
J: TRBJ2-7; V: TRBV30; D: -; size: -; DNA: TGTGCCTGGAGCGCCTTGACACAAGAGCAGTACTTC; CDR3: CAWSALTQEQYF
J: TRBJ1-1; V: TRBV30; D: -; size: -; DNA: TGTGCCTGGAGTGAGGGAGGGGCGAACACTGAAGCTTTCTTT; CDR3: CAWSEGGANTEAFF
J: TRBJ2-5; V: TRBV6-5; D: -; size: -; DNA: TGTGCCAGCAGTCTCAATTACGACAGTCAAGAGACCCAGTACTTC; CDR3: CASSLNYDSQETQYF
J: TRBJ1-3; V: TRBV28; D: -; size: few; DNA: TGTGCCAGCAGTAGGTTGGGCAACACCATATATTTT; CDR3: CASSRLGNTIYF
J: TRBJ2-6; V: TRBV7-2; D: -; size: -; DNA: TGTGCCAGCAGCTTAACGTCACAGCTACCGTCTGGGGCCAACGTCCTGACTTTC; CDR3: CASSLTSQLPSGANVLTF
J: TRBJ2-7; V: TRBV27; D: -; size: -; DNA: TGTGCCAGCAGTTTATTCGGCAGGGACGAGCAGTACTTC; CDR3: CASSLFGRDEQYF
J: TRBJ2-3; V: TRBV14; D: TRBD2; size: few; DNA: TGTGCCAGCAGCCAAGTCGCGGGAGTCAGACCCGGCACAGATACGCAGTATTTT; CDR3: CASSQVAGVRPGTDTQYF
J: TRBJ2-7; V: TRBV28; D: -; size: -; DNA: TGTGCCAGCAGTCCCCCCGCCGGGGTCTACGAGCAGTACTTC; CDR3: CASSPPAGVYEQYF
J: TRBJ1-5; V: TRBV9; D: -; size: few; DNA: TGTGCCAGCAGCGTAGGTCAGGGTAGCAATCAGCCCCAGCATTTT; CDR3: CASSVGQGSNQPQHF
J: TRBJ1-1; V: TRBV6-6; D: -; size: -; DNA: TGTGCCAGCAGTTTTAATCGAGGTCTGAGGAACACTGAAGCTTTCTTT; CDR3: CASSFNRGLRNTEAFF
J: TRBJ2-3; V: TRBV7-7; D: -; size: -; DNA: TGTGCTAGCAGCTTAGGAGGCGGGGGCACAGATACGCAGTATTTT; CDR3: CASSLGGGGTDTQYF
J: TRBJ1-2; V: TRBV5-1; D: -; size: -; DNA: TGCGCCAGCAGCTTGGCCGGGGGGTCGGACTATGGCTACACCTTC; CDR3: CASSLAGGSDYGYTF
J: TRBJ1-4; V: TRBV5-1; D: -; size: -; DNA: TGCGCCAGCAGCGGAACACAGGGACTAATTTCCGAAAAACTGTTTTTT; CDR3: CASSGTQGLISEKLFF
J: TRBJ1-2; V: TRBV4-3; D: -; size: -; DNA: TGCGCCAGCAGCCAAGCCTCCCGTAACTATGGCTACACCTTC; CDR3: CASSQASRNYGYTF
J: TRBJ1-2; V: TRBV4-1; D: -; size: -; DNA: TGCGCCAGCAGCCCAGCCTGGGGGCAGTTGCAGGGTAGGTTTGCATCTGGCTACACCTTC; CDR3: CASSPAWGQLQGRFASGYTF
J: TRBJ1-1; V: TRBV28; D: TRBD1; size: -; DNA: TGTGCCAGCAGTTTTGACAGGGGGAACACTGAAGCTTTCTTT; CDR3: CASSFDRGNTEAFF
J: TRBJ2-7; V: TRBV6-1; D: -; size: -; DNA: TGTGCCAGCAGCGTGACAGAATCTGGACACTACGAGCAGTACTTC; CDR3: CASSVTESGHYEQYF
J: TRBJ1-2; V: TRBV27; D: -; size: once; DNA: TGTGCCAGCTCGGTCTGGGCAGGGGTAACAGGCTACACCTTC; CDR3: CASSVWAGVTGYTF
J: TRBJ1-5; V: TRBV19; D: TRBD1; size: -; DNA: TGTGCCAGTACAATTTCAGGGGGCGGTCAGCCCCAGCATTTT; CDR3: CASTISGGGQPQHF
J: TRBJ1-2; V: TRBV6-5; D: -; size: -; DNA: TGTGCCAGCAGTTACTCGATATTAGGGGACTATGGCTACACCTTC; CDR3: CASSYSILGDYGYTF
J: TRBJ1-1; V: TRBV13; D: TRBD1; size: once; DNA: TGTGCCAGCAGCTTGGGGGACAGACTGAACACTGAAGCTTTCTTT; CDR3: CASSLGDRLNTEAFF